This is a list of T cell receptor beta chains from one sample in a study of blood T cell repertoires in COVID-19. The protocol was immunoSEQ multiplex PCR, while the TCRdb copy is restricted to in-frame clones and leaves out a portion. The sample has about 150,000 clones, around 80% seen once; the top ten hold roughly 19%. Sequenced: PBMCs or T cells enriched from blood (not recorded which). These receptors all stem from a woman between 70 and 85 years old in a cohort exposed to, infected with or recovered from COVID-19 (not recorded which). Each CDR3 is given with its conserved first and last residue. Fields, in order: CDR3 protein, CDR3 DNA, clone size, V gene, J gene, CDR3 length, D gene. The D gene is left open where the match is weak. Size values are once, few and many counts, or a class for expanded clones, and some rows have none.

CDR3: CASSLDGGGTYEQYF
DNA: TGTGCCAGCAGCTTAGACGGCGGGGGGACCTACGAGCAGTACTTC
size: few
V: TRBV7-2
J: TRBJ2-7
length: 15
D: TRBD2

CDR3: CASSDQGSGNTIYF
DNA: TGTGCCAGCAGCGACCAGGGGTCTGGAAACACCATATATTTT
size: NA
V: TRBV7-9
J: TRBJ1-3
length: 14
D: NA

CDR3: CASSYSEGTGVYGYTF
DNA: TGTGCCAGCAGTTACTCGGAGGGAACTGGGGTCTATGGCTACACCTTC
size: NA
V: TRBV6-5
J: TRBJ1-2
length: 16
D: NA

CDR3: CASSLTGQSTDTQYF
DNA: TGTGCCAGCAGTCTAACGGGACAGAGCACAGATACGCAGTATTTT
size: once
V: TRBV28
J: TRBJ2-3
length: 15
D: TRBD1

CDR3: CAWGGTGTGGYEQYF
DNA: TGTGCCTGGGGAGGGACAGGGACAGGGGGATACGAGCAGTACTTC
size: NA
V: TRBV30
J: TRBJ2-7
length: 15
D: TRBD1

CDR3: CASSLGPQGVGNQPQHF
DNA: TGTGCCAGCAGCTTAGGACCCCAAGGGGTTGGCAATCAGCCCCAGCATTTT
size: NA
V: TRBV7-9
J: TRBJ1-5
length: 17
D: NA

CDR3: CASKKNRNSYEQYF
DNA: TGCGCCAGCAAAAAGAACAGAAACTCCTACGAGCAGTACTTC
size: NA
V: TRBV10-2
J: TRBJ2-7
length: 14
D: NA

CDR3: CASRVDQGEETQYF
DNA: TGTGCCAGCAGAGTTGACCAGGGCGAAGAGACCCAGTACTTC
size: NA
V: TRBV3-1/TRBV3-2
J: TRBJ2-5
length: 14
D: NA

CDR3: CASIPTTGAVGELFF
DNA: TGTGCCAGCATCCCGACGACAGGGGCTGTCGGGGAGCTGTTTTTT
size: NA
V: TRBV28
J: TRBJ2-2
length: 15
D: TRBD1

CDR3: CASSLASGNTIYF
DNA: TGTGCCAGCAGCTTGGCCTCTGGAAACACCATATATTTT
size: NA
V: TRBV11-2
J: TRBJ1-3
length: 13
D: NA

CDR3: CSVLPGNTIYF
DNA: TGCAGCGTTCTACCTGGAAACACCATATATTTT
size: NA
V: TRBV29-1
J: TRBJ1-3
length: 11
D: NA

CDR3: CATSRAGYEQYF
DNA: TGTGCCACCAGCAGAGCGGGGTACGAGCAGTACTTC
size: NA
V: TRBV15
J: TRBJ2-7
length: 12
D: NA

CDR3: CASSPGENSPLHF
DNA: TGTGCCAGCAGTCCCGGAGAGAATTCACCCCTCCACTTT
size: few
V: TRBV27
J: TRBJ1-6
length: 13
D: NA

CDR3: CASSLWTSLPREQYF
DNA: TGTGCCAGCAGCTTGTGGACTAGCCTGCCGCGGGAGCAGTACTTC
size: NA
V: TRBV5-4
J: TRBJ2-7
length: 15
D: TRBD2

CDR3: CASSPRQSSGNTIYF
DNA: TGTGCCAGCTCACCCCGACAGAGCTCTGGAAACACCATATATTTT
size: NA
V: TRBV18
J: TRBJ1-3
length: 15
D: NA

CDR3: CASSEVGGRPNTDTQYF
DNA: TGTGCCAGCAGTGAAGTCGGCGGGAGGCCTAACACAGATACGCAGTATTTT
size: NA
V: TRBV6-1
J: TRBJ2-3
length: 17
D: TRBD2

CDR3: CASSRTGYSGNTIYF
DNA: TGTGCCAGTAGTCGGACAGGGTACTCTGGAAACACCATATATTTT
size: NA
V: TRBV19
J: TRBJ1-3
length: 15
D: TRBD1

CDR3: CASSPRTIITGELFF
DNA: TGTGCCAGCAGTCCACGGACTATTATCACCGGGGAGCTGTTTTTT
size: NA
V: TRBV27
J: TRBJ2-2
length: 15
D: NA

CDR3: CAIKSGTSGSTDTQYF
DNA: TGTGCCATCAAAAGCGGGACTAGCGGTAGCACAGATACGCAGTATTTT
size: NA
V: TRBV10-3
J: TRBJ2-3
length: 16
D: TRBD2